This T cell receptor beta chain is from a study of CD8+ T cells in alopecia areata. About this clone: The sample has other DNA sequences that encode this CDR3 too.

V dropped 4 bases and J dropped 2 bases, with 10 bases sitting between them. CDR3 size: 13 residues. Germline V gene lookup returns CDR1 SQVTM and CDR2 ANQGSEA. The sample's treatment: oral pan-JAK inhibitor, 5-10 mg twice daily. RNA extraction was followed by reverse transcription into cDNA, which acted as the sequencing template. Here immunoSEQ multiplex PCR was the method, and the copy in TCRdb shows in-frame clones only, minus some. Altogether fewer than 200,000 clones are present, around 59% being singletons, with the ten largest covering 12% to 15%. This TCR came from a human donor with alopecia areata. The J gene is TRBJ2-3, the V gene TRBV29-1; D call uncertain. Here the sequenced sample was CD4+ T cells sorted from blood, taken at week 24, from a patient treated with tofacitinib. CDR3 amino acids: CSVAGRSTDTQYF. The CDR3 region has the DNA TGCAGCGTTGCGGGTAGGTCCACAGATACGCAGTATTTT.